The clone carrying this T cell receptor (beta chain) was recorded only once. The CDR3 runs to 15 residues. Germline V gene data show CDR1 as MDHEN and CDR2 as SYDVKM. The V and J ends lost 2 bases and 7 bases respectively, with 12 bases between them. This record belongs to a study of blood T cell repertoires in COVID-19. Study in general: Whether acute or convalescent, the COVID-19 samples came from the United States, Italy and Spain. PBMCs, B-cell-depleted T cells, or T cells provided the cDNA or gDNA that made up the material.

In the original processing: By means of reference gene primer amplification, nucleated cell counts were estimated. The table came from immunoSEQ multiplex PCR; TCRdb's copy has only in-frame clones and leaves some out. That table gives V, J and clone size, and the DNA gave D and trimming. The repertoire includes 300,000 or so clones, around 87% of them detected once, and 1% sits in the top ten. This clonotype originated in a man aged 50-60 years with active or convalescent COVID-19. The chain links TRBV28 to TRBJ1-6, with a tentative D call TRBD1 (5 bases). Sequencing was carried out using peripheral blood. The CDR3 region is CASSLNPGMNSPLHF. CDR3 bases: TGTGCCAGCAGTTTAAATCCAGGGATGAATTCACCCCTCCACTTT.